This T cell receptor beta chain is drawn from a study of T-cell memory formation after mild COVID-19. Concerning this clonotype: Its antigen is undetermined.

TCR alpha and TCR beta cDNA libraries carrying sample barcodes and UMIs came from 5'RACE with constant-segment primers. TCRdb redid the calling of the 5' RACE reads with MiXCR, one entry per CDR3 protein. This repertoire shows hundreds of thousands of distinct CDR3 sequences, about a fifth found once; its top ten account for approximately 12%. In germline, CDR1 is MNHEY, CDR2 SVGEGT. CDR3 length: 16 residues. Trimming cost V 0 bases and J 5 bases; bases outside gene matches: 4. Findings and caveats of the study: Researchers found some responding clones in pre-infection memory, a sign that cross-reactive memory joined.

The sequenced sample consisted of PBMCs or a T cell subset sorted from them (not recorded which). V is TRBV6-2 or TRBV6-3 and J is TRBJ1-5; 10 nucleotides agree with TRBD1. This TCR came from an adult woman who had mild COVID-19 (a few samples of this study predate the infection). Cell type and time point are not known. CDR3 sequence: CASSYSPGQGYQPQHF. CDR3 nucleotides: TGTGCCAGCAGTTACTCTCCGGGACAGGGGTATCAGCCCCAGCATTTT.